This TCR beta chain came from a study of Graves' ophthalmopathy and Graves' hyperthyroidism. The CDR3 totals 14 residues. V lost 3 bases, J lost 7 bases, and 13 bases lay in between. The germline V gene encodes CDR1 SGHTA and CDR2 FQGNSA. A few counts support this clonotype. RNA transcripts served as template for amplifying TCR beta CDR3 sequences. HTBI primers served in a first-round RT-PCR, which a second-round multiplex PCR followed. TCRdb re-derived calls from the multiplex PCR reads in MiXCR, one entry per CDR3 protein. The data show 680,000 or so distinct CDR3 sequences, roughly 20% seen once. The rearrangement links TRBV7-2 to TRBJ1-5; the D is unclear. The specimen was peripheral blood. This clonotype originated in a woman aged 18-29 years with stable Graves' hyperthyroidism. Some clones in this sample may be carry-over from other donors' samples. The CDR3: CASSLARLSQPQHF. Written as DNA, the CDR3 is TGTGCCAGCAGCTTGGCCCGCCTGTCCCAGCCCCAGCATTTT.